The 9 T cell receptor beta chains presented below share a single source sample, sequenced in a study of siplizumab effects on memory and regulatory T cells. A roughly 6-day coculture at 37°C was performed with the mixed lymphocyte reaction cells. Their antigens are not known. Sequencing used immunoSEQ multiplex PCR; TCRdb keeps in-frame clones, though not all of them. The sample includes several thousand clones, 45% to 50% of them seen just once. The sample taken for sequencing was CFSE-low (dividing) CD8+ T cells sorted from an allogeneic mixed lymphocyte reaction. The receptors shown here come from a human donor in good health; the cells came from an allogeneic mixed lymphocyte reaction. Some clones in this sample may be carry-over from other donors' samples.

The chain has TRBV9 and TRBJ2-3; D may correspond to TRBD1 or TRBD2 (5 bases each). In germline, CDR1 is SGDLS, CDR2 YYNGEE. Trimming cost V 0 bases and J 2 bases, with 13 bases left between them. This CDR3 region has 16 residues. The DNA of the CDR3 is TGTGCCAGCAGCGTAGTGGGTGGGGGTAACACAGATACGCAGTATTTT. Translating gives CASSVVGGGNTDTQYF.

The CDR3 loop is CASSPLAGETDTQYF. In DNA form, the CDR3 reads TGTGCCAGCTCACCTTTAGCGGGGGAGACAGATACGCAGTATTTT. The chain has TRBV18 and TRBJ2-3; TRBD2 matches at 9 bases. The CDR3 is 15 amino acids. V gave up 3 bases and J gave up 3 bases; unmatched junction bases: 4. The germline gives CDR1 KGHSH, CDR2 LQKENI.

V is TRBV9 and J is TRBJ2-3; perhaps TRBD2 as D (5 bases). V lost 4 bases and J lost 1, with 13 bases in between. From germline, CDR1 is SGDLS and CDR2 YYNGEE. This CDR3 is 15 amino acids long. CDR3 bases: TGTGCCAGCAGCCAACAAGACTACCGCACAGATACGCAGTATTTT. Translated, it gives CASSQQDYRTDTQYF.

The chain couples TRBV10-2 to TRBJ2-7; TRBD1 aligns across 7 bases. The germline V gene has CDR1 WSHSY and CDR2 SAAADI. The CDR3 has 10 amino acids. The V and J ends lost 10 bases and 12 bases, in that order; junction bases with no gene match: 9. The CDR3 loop reads CAIDAGTVYF. The CDR3 nucleotides are TGCGCCATCGACGCCGGGACAGTGTACTTC.

DNA for the CDR3: TGTGCCAGCAGTTACATTGGGACAGTCACAGATACGCAGTATTTT. It codes for CASSYIGTVTDTQYF. This sequence joins TRBV6-5 and TRBJ2-3, with 7 bases that match TRBD1. V shed 2 bases and J 2 bases; nucleotides not matched to a gene: 4. Germline values: CDR1 MNHEY, CDR2 SVGAGI. The CDR3 spans 15 residues.

J is TRBJ1-2 and V is TRBV9; 12 bases are shared with TRBD1. This CDR3 is built from 14 residues. The V segment lost 3 bases and the J segment 8 bases; nucleotides outside the gene matches: 5. Germline V gives CDR1 SGDLS, CDR2 YYNGEE. This CDR3 reads CASSAWDRGQGYTF. The CDR3 nucleotides are TGTGCCAGCAGCGCCTGGGACAGGGGGCAAGGCTACACCTTC. The full variable domain, rest sourced from reference TRBV9 and TRBJ1-2, is DSGVTQTPKHLITATGQRVTLRCSPRSGDLSVYWYQQSLDQGLQFLIQYYNGEERAKGNILERFSAQQFPDLHSELNLSSLELGDSALYFCASSAWDRGQGYTFGSGTRLTVV.

The chain carries TRBV5-4 and TRBJ2-7; TRBD1 agrees at 7 bases. J lost 0 bases, V lost 2 bases, and 2 bases had no gene match. Germline assignment: CDR1 SGHNT and CDR2 YYREEE (reference sequence). This CDR3 is built from 14 residues. The CDR3 DNA reads TGTGCCAGCAGCTTCAGGGGGAACTCCTACGAGCAGTACTTC. This encodes CASSFRGNSYEQYF.

The chain carries TRBV7-2 and TRBJ1-1, with unresolved D. CDR1 is SGHTA, CDR2 FQGNSA, per germline. CDR3 length equals 14 residues. The germline V and J ends were trimmed by 2 bases and 7 bases, with 14 bases remaining between them. Here the CDR3 DNA reads TGTGCCAGCAGCTTATGGTCCTATTGGGGTGAAGCTTTCTTT. Encoded protein: CASSLWSYWGEAFF.

The chain couples TRBV27 to TRBJ2-3; D call uncertain. CDR3 length: 13 residues. The V end was cut by 1 base, the J end by 13 bases, with 15 bases between. Germline CDR1 is MNHEY and CDR2 is SMNVEV (reference sequence). The CDR3 sequence: CASSLFDSPIKYF. CDR3 in DNA: TGTGCCAGCAGTTTATTCGACTCCCCTATAAAGTATTTT.